This entry features one T cell receptor (beta chain) sequence. Its antigen is unidentified. A much larger clone lies a single base off, so this may be a read error. The data were taken from a study of metastatic and nonmetastatic thyroid tumors. Across the whole study: Repertoires from blood and tumor or nodule tissue of malignant and benign thyroid patients were compared. Study conclusions and caveats: Significantly greater TCR beta diversity was reportedly found in malignant thyroid tumors than in benign nodules (in blood and tumor).

The CDR3 covers 13 residues. The V and J ends lost 6 bases and 4 bases respectively, with 12 bases between them. CDR1 is LNHDA, CDR2 SQIVND, per germline (reference sequence). Under the authors' procedure: A classifier for distant metastasis in papillary thyroid cancer was constructed using CDR3 differences observed across clinicopathological groups. TCRdb redid the clone calls on the PCR reads using MiXCR. TCRdb's processing, not the authors' own work, is the source of the V and J calls. The sample carries some 84,000 clones, around 9.1% recorded once. Nobody among the patients had been given any treatment before thyroid surgery.

Material for sequencing was blood. This receptor was obtained from a female donor with papillary thyroid cancer or a benign thyroid nodule (not recorded which). Some clones in this sample may be carry-over from other donors' samples. The chain has TRBV19 and TRBJ2-5, with D unclear. CDR3 nucleotide sequence: TGTGCCAGTAGGATGGGGAACAGAGAGACCCAGTACTTC. Its translation: CASRMGNRETQYF.